This TCR beta chain was sequenced for a study of T cell changes during pregnancy in multiple sclerosis. TCRdb keeps only in-frame clones here, not all; method: immunoSEQ multiplex PCR. Among approximately 100,000 clones listed, around 93% were seen once. This CDR3 has 16 amino acids. The J segment lost 4 bases and the V segment lost 5 bases, leaving 6 bases of the junction unmatched. This clone was recorded only once. The sequence was obtained from a female donor with multiple sclerosis, enrolled in a pregnancy study. The chain is built from TRBV23-1 and TRBJ1-3; TRBD1 aligns across 12 bases. TRBV23-1 is flagged as an ORF with uncertain function. The source material was peripheral blood, sampled after pregnancy. For the CDR3, the DNA is TGCGCCAGCAGTACCGGGACAGGGGGCTTCGGAAACACCATATATTTT. Amino acid sequence: CASSTGTGGFGNTIYF.